This T cell receptor (beta chain) was found in a study of OX40 agonist ivuxolimab in advanced cancers. Overall study results and limits: Still undetermined is the antigen specificity of the expanded peripheral T cells. Partial responders treated at 0.1-3.0 mg/kg exhibited clonal expansion among the lowest measured. Certain nonresponding patients likewise had low normalized T-cell clonal expansion. Within 6 weeks, CD4+ and CD8+ blood T cells expanded clonally at 0.1 to 3.0 mg/kg.

The CDR3 extends over 13 amino acids. CDR1 and CDR2 from the germline V gene are MNHNS and SASEGT. V shed 11 bases and J shed 2 bases, with 16 bases lying between them. With respect to this clone: The antigen is not known.

The assay was immunoSEQ multiplex PCR, and TCRdb's table has in-frame clones only and misses some. The table lists 55,000 to 75,000 clones, roughly nine tenths of them singletons. The specimen comprised CD4+ or CD8+ T cells sorted from blood, sampled in a trial of the OX40 agonist ivuxolimab. This receptor was identified in an adult with an advanced solid tumor such as melanoma, head and neck, liver or kidney cancer. The J gene is TRBJ2-7, the V gene TRBV6-1; D is undetermined. CDR3 residues: CAGAMTDPYEQYF. The CDR3 region has the DNA TGTGCCGGCGCCATGACGGACCCCTACGAGCAGTACTTC.